Below are 3 T cell receptor beta chains sequenced from a single sample in a study of blood T cell repertoires in COVID-19. The assay was immunoSEQ multiplex PCR, and TCRdb's table has in-frame clones only and misses some. The sample has hundreds of thousands of clones, about nine tenths seen once. Sequencing was carried out using peripheral blood. The receptors derive from a woman between 50 and 59 years old who had recovered from COVID-19.

This chain joins TRBV24-1 and TRBJ2-3; 8 bases match TRBD2. Germline lookup yields CDR1 KGHDR and CDR2 SFDVKD. V was pared by 7 bases and J by 4 bases, with 6 bases of the junction left unmatched. The CDR3 covers 14 residues. DNA for the CDR3: TGTGCCACCAGCCACACGGGGGGGGCAGATACGCAGTATTTT. It yields the protein CATSHTGGADTQYF.

This chain joins TRBV6-2 or TRBV6-3 and TRBJ2-1, with TRBD1 matching over 8 bases. Germline-derived CDR1 and CDR2 are MNHEY and SVGEGT. The V segment lost 6 bases and the J segment 6 bases; nucleotides outside the gene matches: 13. The CDR3 has 16 amino acids. In DNA, the CDR3 is TGTGCCAGCAGCCAGATCCCGACTGACAGGGGCAATGAGCAGTTCTTC. It yields the protein CASSQIPTDRGNEQFF.

The J gene is TRBJ2-7, the V gene TRBV28; D possibly corresponds to TRBD2 (6 bases). Looked up from germline, CDR1 is MDHEN and CDR2 is SYDVKM. The germline V and J ends were trimmed by 3 bases and 0 bases, with 9 bases remaining between them. The CDR3 spans 14 residues. The CDR3 spells CASSFGGVSYEQYF. DNA for the CDR3: TGTGCCAGCAGTTTTGGAGGGGTCTCCTACGAGCAGTACTTC. The whole variable domain, remainder taken from reference TRBV28 and TRBJ2-7, is DVKVTQSSRYLVKRTGEKVFLECVQDMDHENMFWYRQDPGLGLRLIYFSYDVKMKEKGDIPEGYSVSREKKERFSLILESASTNQTSMYLCASSFGGVSYEQYFGPGTRLTVT.